This T cell receptor (beta chain) was sequenced during a study of T cell responses to AZD1222 COVID-19 vaccine. Only in-frame clones appear in the TCRdb table, and some are missing; sequencing was by immunoSEQ multiplex PCR. The sample lists some 60,000 clones; over 65% were seen once. Germline V gene sequence: CDR1 SEHNR, CDR2 FQNEAQ (reference sequence). V was clipped by 5 bases and J by 6 bases, with 10 bases between them. CDR3 length: 13 residues. About this clone itself: Its target is unknown.

General observations from the study: A reported finding is that nearly half of spike-specific TCRs target unmutated variant regions.

Sequenced here: peripheral blood, sampled 28 days after the second AZD1222 dose. V is TRBV7-9 and J is TRBJ2-2; maybe TRBD2 (5 bases). The sequence derives from an adult who received the AZD1222 COVID-19 vaccine. The DNA of the CDR3 is TGTGCCAGCAGCGATACGGAGGCCGGGGAGCTGTTTTTT. This translates into CASSDTEAGELFF. Full variable domain (missing parts from reference TRBV7-9 and TRBJ2-2): DTGVSQNPRHKITKRGQNVTFRCDPISEHNRLYWYRQTLGQGPEFLTYFQNEAQLEKSRLLSDRFSAERPKGSFSTLEIQRTEQGDSAMYLCASSDTEAGELFFGEGSRLTVL.